This is a list of T cell receptor beta chains from one sample in a study of blood T cell repertoires in COVID-19. This table comes from immunoSEQ multiplex PCR, and its TCRdb copy is limited to in-frame clones, with some not included. Of 230,000 or so clones listed, approximately 83% are singletons. The sample was peripheral blood. Receptors originate from a man aged 45-65 years with active or convalescent COVID-19. CDR3s include the opening cysteine and the closing phenylalanine or tryptophan. A D gene is named only where the DNA matches it firmly. Not all rows give a size; the values are once, few, many and, for expanded clones, a class.

CDR3nt | CDR3aa | j_gene | d_gene | v_gene | abundance
TGTGCCAGCAGCTCGACAGGAGGAAACACCATATATTTT | CASSSTGGNTIYF | TRBJ1-3 | - | TRBV11-2 | -
TGTGCCAGCAGCTCAGCAACCTCAGGGGGCTGGGGAGGCACAGATACGCAGTATTTT | CASSSATSGGWGGTDTQYF | TRBJ2-3 | TRBD1 | TRBV6-2/TRBV6-3 | -
TGTGCCAGTAGTATGGGTGTTGGACAGGGGGTATTAAACACTGAAGCTTTCTTT | CASSMGVGQGVLNTEAFF | TRBJ1-1 | TRBD1 | TRBV19 | -
TGCGCCAGCAGAGCCGGGACAGGGGGCGCCTACGAGCAGTACTTC | CASRAGTGGAYEQYF | TRBJ2-7 | TRBD1 | TRBV10-2 | once
TGTGCCAGCAGTTCGGTGCGGGGGGAGCTGTTTTTT | CASSSVRGELFF | TRBJ2-2 | - | TRBV28 | few
TGTGCCAGCAGTGACTCCGGGGGGGCCTACAATGAGCAGTTCTTC | CASSDSGGAYNEQFF | TRBJ2-1 | TRBD2 | TRBV6-4 | few
TGTGCCAGCAGCTTGACCCCGGGACTCACTTCCTACGAGCAGTACTTC | CASSLTPGLTSYEQYF | TRBJ2-7 | - | TRBV6-2/TRBV6-3 | -
TGTGCCAGCAGGCGGACAGGGAGCAATCAGCCCCAGCATTTT | CASRRTGSNQPQHF | TRBJ1-5 | TRBD1 | TRBV2 | -
TGCGCCAGCATCCCGGGGACTCCGCCCTACGAGCAGTACTTC | CASIPGTPPYEQYF | TRBJ2-7 | - | TRBV23-1 | -
TGTGCCTGGACCACCCTGGGAGGAGCGACTGAAAAACTGTTTTTT | CAWTTLGGATEKLFF | TRBJ1-4 | - | TRBV30 | -
TGTGCCAGCAGCGCACGGACAGGGGGGAACACCGGGGAGCTGTTTTTT | CASSARTGGNTGELFF | TRBJ2-2 | TRBD1 | TRBV9 | -
TGCGCCAGCAGCTTGGGGCAGGGGGATCGGCCCCAGCATTTT | CASSLGQGDRPQHF | TRBJ1-5 | TRBD1 | TRBV5-1 | -
TGTGCCAGCCATGCACAGGGGGGTTCACCCCTCCACTTT | CASHAQGGSPLHF | TRBJ1-6 | TRBD1 | TRBV12-3/TRBV12-4 | -
TGTGCCAGCAGTAATGGAGGCTCCTACGAGCAGTACTTC | CASSNGGSYEQYF | TRBJ2-7 | - | TRBV2 | -
TGTGCCAGCAGCCCGCGGCGTGCAGATACGCAGTATTTT | CASSPRRADTQYF | TRBJ2-3 | - | TRBV7-3 | -
TGTGCCAGCAGTGTGGGGGGAGATACGCAGTATTTT | CASSVGGDTQYF | TRBJ2-3 | - | TRBV2 | -
TGTGCCAGCAGTCCCCTAGCGGGGGGCACAGATACGCAGTATTTT | CASSPLAGGTDTQYF | TRBJ2-3 | TRBD2 | TRBV6-4 | -
TGTGCCAGCAGCCCTCCTTATCCTACGAATGGCTACACCTTC | CASSPPYPTNGYTF | TRBJ1-2 | - | TRBV6-2/TRBV6-3 | many
TGTGCCAGTACCCGGGGACAGGGAGGCGGCACCGGGGAGCTGTTTTTT | CASTRGQGGGTGELFF | TRBJ2-2 | TRBD1 | TRBV19 | -
TGCAGCGCCCGCCTTGAGGGGAACACTGAAGCTTTCTTT | CSARLEGNTEAFF | TRBJ1-1 | - | TRBV29-1 | few
TGTGCCAGCAGCTCTAGTTTGAACACTGAAGCTTTCTTT | CASSSSLNTEAFF | TRBJ1-1 | - | TRBV7-9 | -
TGCGCCAGCAGCTTGGGAGGGACTGCCGGAAACACCATATATTTT | CASSLGGTAGNTIYF | TRBJ1-3 | - | TRBV5-1 | -
TGTGCCAGCAGCCAGGGGGGGGCGTATTATGGCTACACCTTC | CASSQGGAYYGYTF | TRBJ1-2 | - | TRBV3-1/TRBV3-2 | -
TGTGCCAGTAGTGTCCTAGCGGGCGGGGAGCTGTTTTTT | CASSVLAGGELFF | TRBJ2-2 | TRBD2 | TRBV19 | -
TGTGCCTGGAGTGCCACAGGGCCCGGGGAGCTGTTTTTT | CAWSATGPGELFF | TRBJ2-2 | - | TRBV30 | -
TGTGCCAGCAGCTTTGGGACAGGGGGCACCTACGAGCAGTACTTC | CASSFGTGGTYEQYF | TRBJ2-7 | TRBD1 | TRBV5-5 | -
TGTGCCAGCAGTTACCGGACAGGGTTGGGTCAGCCCCAGCATTTT | CASSYRTGLGQPQHF | TRBJ1-5 | TRBD1 | TRBV6-2/TRBV6-3 | -
TGCGCCAGCAGCAGGACAGGGGAGAACACTGAAGCTTTCTTT | CASSRTGENTEAFF | TRBJ1-1 | TRBD1 | TRBV5-1 | -
TGTGCCAGCAGCTTGGTTGTCGGGGGGGCGGAGACCCAGTACTTC | CASSLVVGGAETQYF | TRBJ2-5 | TRBD2 | TRBV5-8 | -
TGTGCCACCAGCTTTCTAGTGGCAAACACCATATATTTT | CATSFLVANTIYF | TRBJ1-3 | - | TRBV15 | -
TGTGCCAGCAGCTTATTCCGACTAGCGGGGTTGGAACCGTTCTTC | CASSLFRLAGLEPFF | TRBJ2-1 | TRBD2 | TRBV7-2 | few
TGTGCCAGCAGCATCTCCGGGACAACTTACAATGAGCAGTTCTTC | CASSISGTTYNEQFF | TRBJ2-1 | - | TRBV9 | -
TGTGCCAGCGGACAGCCCTCTGGGGCCAACGTCCTGACTTTC | CASGQPSGANVLTF | TRBJ2-6 | - | TRBV7-9 | -
TGTGCCAGTAGTATGCGGCTATTAGATAATTCACCCCTCCACTTT | CASSMRLLDNSPLHF | TRBJ1-6 | - | TRBV19 | -
TGTGCCAGCAGTTCCGGTGTCGCTGGGGCCAACGTCCTGACTTTC | CASSSGVAGANVLTF | TRBJ2-6 | - | TRBV6-6 | many
TGTGCCACCAAAGGGGGACTAGCGGACAATGAGCAGTTCTTC | CATKGGLADNEQFF | TRBJ2-1 | TRBD2 | TRBV19 | once
TGTGCCAGCAGCCCAGGGAGGGACGTGGGGGAGCAGTTCTTC | CASSPGRDVGEQFF | TRBJ2-1 | TRBD2 | TRBV7-3 | -
TGTGCCAGCAGCGGTAGACAGGGGGGCTCCTACAATGAGCAGTTCTTC | CASSGRQGGSYNEQFF | TRBJ2-1 | TRBD1 | TRBV7-8 | -
TGTGCCAGCTCACCCCCCGGGACTCCTACGTATGGCTACACCTTC | CASSPPGTPTYGYTF | TRBJ1-2 | - | TRBV18 | few
TGTGCCAGCAGTTACTCGCCGGCGGGGGGCGAGGGTACGCAGTATTTT | CASSYSPAGGEGTQYF | TRBJ2-3 | TRBD2 | TRBV6-5 | -